The 2 T cell receptor beta chains given below trace back to one sample, sequenced in a study of T cells after yellow fever vaccination. TCRdb reprocessed the 5' RACE reads with MiXCR, giving one entry per CDR3 protein. The sample gives fewer than 100,000 distinct CDR3 sequences, about 5.8% of which show up once; more than 40% is in the top ten. The sample in question was CD8+ T cells sorted from PBMCs, obtained 10 days after the yellow fever booster vaccination. These receptors originate from a man aged 18 to 35 who received the YFV17D yellow fever vaccine.

This clonotype occurred a few times. J is TRBJ2-2 and V is TRBV7-6; D remains unclear. The CDR3 consists of 12 residues. The V end was cut by 5 bases, the J end by 6 bases, with 7 bases between. Germline values: CDR1 SGHVS, CDR2 FNYEAQ. The CDR3 DNA reads TGTGCCAGCAGCGACCTGGCCGGGGAGCTGTTTTTT. Its protein is CASSDLAGELFF.

This clonotype was seen more than once but under ten times. This rearrangement joins TRBV7-9 to TRBJ1-6; unclear D gene. Germline V gene lookup returns CDR1 SEHNR and CDR2 FQNEAQ (reference sequence). Between the trimmed V and J ends, which lost 6 bases and 10 bases, there was a span of 13 bases. CDR3 length: 13 amino acids. CDR3 DNA sequence: TGTGCCAGCAGTATAGGGTGGCGCTCACCCCTCCACTTT. This translates into CASSIGWRSPLHF.